This T cell receptor (beta chain) was recovered during a study of blood T cell repertoires in COVID-19. Study-level background: Italy, Spain and the United States were the sources of the convalescent and acute COVID-19 samples. T cells, B-cell-depleted T cells, or PBMCs supplied cDNA or gDNA.

Germline V gene lookup returns CDR1 KGHDR and CDR2 SFDVKD. The CDR3 runs to 15 residues. Trimming at V came to 5 bases and at J to 6 bases, leaving 8 bases not matched to a gene. In the source study's methods: Amplification with reference gene primers provided the estimates of nucleated cell counts. Sequenced by immunoSEQ multiplex PCR; TCRdb stores in-frame clones only, minus some. V and J calls and clone size follow that table, whereas D and trimming were derived from the DNA. Found here are over 120,000 clones, approximately 82% of them singletons; the top ten hold roughly 10%. This chain connects TRBV24-1 to TRBJ2-3, with 9 positions matching TRBD1. This receptor was identified in a man in his 60s with active or convalescent COVID-19. The sample was peripheral blood. The CDR3: CATSVVGQGADTQYF. The CDR3 nucleotides read TGTGCCACCAGTGTAGTGGGACAGGGAGCCGATACGCAGTATTTT.